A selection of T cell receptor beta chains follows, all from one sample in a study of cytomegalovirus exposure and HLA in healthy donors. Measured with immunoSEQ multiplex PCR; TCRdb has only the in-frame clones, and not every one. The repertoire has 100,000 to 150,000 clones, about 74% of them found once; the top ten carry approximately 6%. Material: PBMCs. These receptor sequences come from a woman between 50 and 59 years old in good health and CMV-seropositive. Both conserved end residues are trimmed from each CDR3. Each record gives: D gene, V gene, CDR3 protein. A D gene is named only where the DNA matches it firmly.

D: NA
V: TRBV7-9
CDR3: SSSLYPGLGNQPQH

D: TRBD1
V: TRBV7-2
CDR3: ASGLYRGNEQY

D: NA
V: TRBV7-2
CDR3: ASSSSPGGELL

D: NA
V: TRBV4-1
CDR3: ASSPGGSGTGELF

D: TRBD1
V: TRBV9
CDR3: ASSPRDRSSNQPQH

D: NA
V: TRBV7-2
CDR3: ASSPRAGPYGYT

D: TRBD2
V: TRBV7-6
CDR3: ASSLNAGVQETQY

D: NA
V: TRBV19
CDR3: ASSGGGRQAVYGYT

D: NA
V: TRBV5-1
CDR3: ASSLGVSTDEQY

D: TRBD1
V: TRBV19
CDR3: ASRPGTGGDYGYT